The 6 T cell receptor beta chains in this list originate from one sample, sequenced in a study of T-cell reconstitution after alpha-beta-depleted transplantation in children. Using unique molecular identifiers, the investigators prepared the TCRbeta library. TCRdb ran MiXCR on the PCR reads and lists one entry per CDR3 protein. The data hold approximately 500,000 distinct CDR3 sequences, with over 25% observed a single time. Here the sequenced sample was PBMCs, taken before TCRalphabeta/CD19-depleted stem cell transplant. These receptors all stem from a boy in the first two years of life with Wiskott-Aldrich syndrome, due to receive a stem cell transplant.

This clonotype was detected a few times. The CDR3 DNA reads TGTGCCAGCAGTATCCGGACTAGCGGGAGCTACGAGCAGTACTTC. This sequence encodes CASSIRTSGSYEQYF. The chain links TRBV27 to TRBJ2-7; TRBD2 matches at 13 bases. The CDR3 is 15 residues long. The germline CDR1 and CDR2 sequences are MNHEY and SMNVEV (reference sequence). Trimming at V came to 5 bases and at J to 3 bases, leaving 4 bases not matched to a gene.

A few counts support this clonotype. J is TRBJ2-1 and V is TRBV10-3; D gene uncertain. The CDR3 extends over 12 amino acids. The ends were cut back, 2 bases at V and 7 bases at J, with 6 bases in the middle. The germline CDR1 and CDR2 sequences are ENHRY and SYGVKD. This CDR3 reads CAISEIANEQFF. The CDR3 DNA is TGTGCCATCAGTGAGATCGCGAATGAGCAGTTCTTC.

This sequence joins TRBV20-1 and TRBJ2-7; TRBD1 might be the D (6 bases). With 4 bases removed from V and 2 bases from J, the gap between germline ends came to 12 bases. Germline CDR1 reads DFQATT; CDR2 reads SNEGSKA (reference sequence). The CDR3 loop spans 13 amino acids. The CDR3 loop is CSATDSGPYEQYF. CDR3 sequence (DNA): TGCAGTGCTACGGACAGCGGACCCTACGAGCAGTACTTC.

The rearrangement links TRBV5-1 to TRBJ2-7, with 7 positions matching TRBD2. Looked up from germline, CDR1 is SGHRS and CDR2 is YFSETQ. CDR3 length: 14 amino acids. V gave up 6 bases and J gave up 4 bases; unmatched junction bases: 10. The chain's CDR3 is CASKGGGSSYEQYF. In DNA form, the CDR3 reads TGCGCCAGCAAGGGAGGCGGGAGCTCTTACGAGCAGTACTTC.

The genes are TRBV20-1 and TRBJ2-5; the match to TRBD2 covers 8 bases. Germline V gene data show CDR1 as DFQATT and CDR2 as SNEGSKA (reference sequence). With V trimmed by 5 bases and J by 4 bases, 6 bases remained unmatched. The CDR3 spans 13 residues. The CDR3 DNA follows: TGCAGTGCTTCTACCGGGACTAGAGAGACCCAGTACTTC. It specifies CSASTGTRETQYF.

The J gene is TRBJ2-7, the V gene TRBV7-9; maybe TRBD2 (5 bases). The CDR3 runs to 14 residues. Germline CDR1 and CDR2: SEHNR and FQNEAQ (reference sequence). V lost 0 bases and J lost 5, with 11 bases in between. The CDR3 DNA is TGTGCCAGCAGCTTAGCGCTAGCCAGCCACGAGCAGTACTTC. Protein sequence: CASSLALASHEQYF.